The 32 T cell receptor beta chains below come from one sample, sequenced in a study of cytomegalovirus exposure and HLA in healthy donors. The primer mix had 60 Vbeta and 13 Jbeta primers. The table came from immunoSEQ multiplex PCR; TCRdb's copy has only in-frame clones and leaves some out. The sample carries 150,000 to 200,000 clones, around 80% recorded once. What was sequenced was PBMCs. The receptors shown here come from a boy aged 2 to 9 in good health and CMV-seronegative.

This rearrangement joins TRBV2 to TRBJ2-3; tentatively, D is TRBD1 (6 bases). Between the trimmed V and J ends, which lost 2 bases and 4 bases, there was a span of 16 bases. The CDR3 totals 16 residues. CDR1 and CDR2 from the germline V gene are SNHLY and FYNNEI. The CDR3 here is CASSERTGLSSDTQYF. Here the CDR3 DNA reads TGTGCCAGCAGTGAAAGAACAGGGTTGAGTTCAGATACGCAGTATTTT.

This clone came up a few times. This rearrangement joins TRBV5-6 to TRBJ2-1, with 8 bases matching TRBD1. The length of the CDR3 is 15 residues. The germline V gene has CDR1 SGHDT and CDR2 YYEEEE. Trimming removed 4 bases from V and 2 bases from J; junction bases left unmatched: 5. DNA for the CDR3: TGTGCCAGCAGCCCGGGACAGGCCCCCTACAATGAGCAGTTCTTC. Translating gives CASSPGQAPYNEQFF.

This clone was recorded only once. V gene TRBV6-5 combines with J gene TRBJ2-5; D may be TRBD2 (5 bases). The CDR3 contains 12 residues. CDR1 is MNHEY and CDR2 is SVGAGI in the germline V gene. V lost 7 bases, J lost 7 bases, and 13 bases lay in between. The CDR3 reads CASKEGRGTQYF. As DNA, the CDR3 is TGTGCCAGCAAAGAGGGCCGGGGGACCCAGTACTTC.

This clone came up a few times. The chain joins TRBV29-1 to TRBJ1-2; 10 nucleotides match TRBD1. The V gene end was trimmed by 1 base and the J gene end by 6 bases; junction bases not matched to a gene: 11. CDR1 SQVTM and CDR2 ANQGSEA come from the germline V gene. This CDR3 comprises 16 residues. CDR3 nucleotides: TGCAGCGTTGAAGGTGGGACAGGGGTTAGGCTAGATGGCTACACCTTC. Protein: CSVEGGTGVRLDGYTF.

The chain joins TRBV10-3 to TRBJ2-2, with D possibly matching TRBD2 (7 bases). V gave up 6 bases and J gave up 4 bases, with 18 bases separating them. Germline V gene data show CDR1 as ENHRY and CDR2 as SYGVKD. The CDR3 spans 16 residues. The CDR3: CAISGPGGPGTGELFF. The CDR3 DNA reads as TGTGCCATCAGCGGGCCCGGGGGGCCAGGCACCGGGGAGCTGTTTTTT.

This rearrangement joins TRBV30 to TRBJ2-2, with D tentatively TRBD1 (6 bases). In germline, CDR1 is GTSNPN, CDR2 SVGIG (reference sequence). The CDR3 sequence is 16 residues long. V was trimmed by 5 bases and J by 2 bases, leaving 18 bases between them. Written as DNA, the CDR3 is TGTGCCTGGGACACCAGGGGACCCCTAAACACCGGGGAGCTGTTTTTT. Protein sequence: CAWDTRGPLNTGELFF.

There are a few counts of this clone. V usage is TRBV19 and J usage is TRBJ1-2; D is perhaps TRBD1 (5 bases). This CDR3 is built from 13 residues. Germline lookup yields CDR1 LNHDA and CDR2 SQIVND (reference sequence). Trimming left V 6 bases short and J 3 bases short, with 11 bases between. The CDR3 loop is CASRGQGDYGYTF. For the CDR3, the DNA is TGTGCCAGTAGAGGGCAGGGCGACTATGGCTACACCTTC.

The V gene is TRBV5-6, the J gene TRBJ2-7, with TRBD2 matching over 8 bases. J lost 6 bases, V lost 0 bases, and 2 bases had no gene match. The length of the CDR3 is 13 residues. In germline, CDR1 is SGHDT, CDR2 YYEEEE. The DNA of the CDR3 is TGTGCCAGCAGCTTGGAGGCGGGGGGCGAGCAGTACGTC. It yields the protein CASSLEAGGEQYV.

The V call is TRBV6-1, the J call TRBJ2-7; TRBD2 aligns across 7 bases. The V gene end was trimmed by 5 bases and the J gene end by 2 bases; junction bases not matched to a gene: 6. The CDR3 contains 14 residues. The V gene's germline CDR1 is MNHNS and CDR2 SASEGT. The CDR3 is CASSIRLAAYEQYV. CDR3 nucleotide sequence: TGTGCCAGCAGTATCCGACTAGCCGCCTACGAGCAGTACGTC.

The V and J genes are TRBV14 and TRBJ2-4; D gene ambiguous. V was pared by 4 bases and J by 7 bases, with 11 bases between. CDR1 and CDR2 (germline): SGHDN, FVKESK. This CDR3 comprises 13 residues. CDR3 in amino acids: CASSLVNGNIQYF. CDR3 in DNA: TGTGCCAGCAGCCTAGTCAACGGGAACATTCAGTACTTC.

The genes are TRBV6-4 and TRBJ2-5; 10 bases map to TRBD2. V lost 4 bases to trimming and J lost 2 bases; unmatched junction nucleotides: 13. Germline CDR1 is MRHNA and CDR2 is SNTAGT. This CDR3 contains 18 residues. CDR3 nucleotide sequence: TGTGCCAGCAGTGGCTTATTAGCGGGAGGTTACTCACAAGAGACCCAGTACTTC. As protein: CASSGLLAGGYSQETQYF.

The genes are TRBV10-3 and TRBJ1-1; possible D gene TRBD1, 6 bases. Germline CDR1 ENHRY, CDR2 SYGVKD. V was trimmed by 4 bases and J by 5 bases, leaving 11 bases between them. CDR3 size: 13 residues. Here the CDR3 DNA reads TGTGCCATCAGTGTTTCCCAGGGGACTGAAGCTTTCTTT. Translated, it gives CAISVSQGTEAFF.

On this clone itself: A junction end diverges from the germline sequence, so it may reflect a read error. The chain couples TRBV9 to TRBJ2-3, with 14 bases that match TRBD2. The CDR3 is 16 residues long. Germline lookup yields CDR1 SGDLS and CDR2 YYNGEE. CDR3 DNA: TGTGCCAGCGGCGTAGGGACTAGCGGGGGCTTCGTGTCGCAGTATTTT. Translated, it gives CASGVGTSGGFVSQYF.

The chain recombines TRBV29-1 with TRBJ2-5, with 8 nucleotides matching TRBD2. V shed 4 bases and J 0 bases; nucleotides not matched to a gene: 4. The CDR3 covers 14 residues. The V gene's germline CDR1 is SQVTM and CDR2 ANQGSEA. CDR3 bases: TGCAGCGTTGGGCCTAGCGGGTACCAAGAGACCCAGTACTTC. This encodes CSVGPSGYQETQYF.

The V and J genes are TRBV28 and TRBJ2-7, with D unclear. V dropped 2 bases and J dropped 3 bases, with 5 bases sitting between them. The CDR3 runs to 12 residues. Germline values: CDR1 MDHEN, CDR2 SYDVKM. CDR3 bases: TGTGCCAGCAGTTTACCCCGCTACGAGCAGTACTTC. Translation: CASSLPRYEQYF.

The chain recombines TRBV30 with TRBJ1-5, with a tentative D call TRBD1 (5 bases). This CDR3 spans 15 amino acids. CDR1 and CDR2 from the germline V gene are GTSNPN and SVGIG (reference sequence). V lost 0 bases to trimming and J lost 4 bases, with 13 bases between them. This CDR3 is CAWSVRQGMNQPQHF. CDR3 bases: TGTGCCTGGAGTGTAAGGCAGGGCATGAATCAGCCCCAGCATTTT.

The rearrangement uses TRBV7-2 and TRBJ2-5; 14 bases map to TRBD2. V was clipped by 5 bases and J by 5 bases; unmatched bases: 7. The CDR3 spans 16 residues. Per germline, CDR1 SGHTA and CDR2 FQGNSA. CDR3 residues: CASSPRLAGGRETQYF. CDR3 DNA sequence: TGTGCCAGCAGCCCCCGACTAGCGGGGGGGAGGGAGACCCAGTACTTC.

J is TRBJ1-2 and V is TRBV28; no clear D gene. CDR1 and CDR2 from the germline V gene are MDHEN and SYDVKM. This CDR3 region has 12 residues. Trimming took 3 bases from V and 4 from J, leaving 6 bases between them. CDR3 residues: CASSFSGYGYTF. The DNA of the CDR3 is TGTGCCAGCAGTTTTAGCGGCTATGGCTACACCTTC.

J is TRBJ1-4 and V is TRBV5-1; 7 bases align to TRBD1. J lost 8 bases, V lost 4 bases, and 11 bases had no gene match. Germline CDR1 reads SGHRS; CDR2 reads YFSETQ. The CDR3 totals 15 residues. The CDR3 loop is CASSHDRAPLEKLFF. The CDR3 DNA follows: TGCGCCAGCAGCCACGACAGGGCACCACTCGAAAAACTGTTTTTT.

The chain recombines TRBV29-1 with TRBJ1-1, with TRBD1 matching 7 bases. After removal of 8 bases from V and 0 bases from J, the junction contained 9 bases not matched to a gene. The CDR3 has 14 residues. The germline V gene encodes CDR1 SQVTM and CDR2 ANQGSEA. Here the CDR3 DNA reads TGCAGCACTCGGGACAGACTTTTGAACACTGAAGCTTTCTTT. This codes for CSTRDRLLNTEAFF.

CDR3 nucleotide sequence: TGTGCCAGCCAACAGGGAACCTACAATGAGCAGTTCTTC. It is translated as CASQQGTYNEQFF. The rearrangement links TRBV5-6 to TRBJ2-1, with a possible D match to TRBD1 (6 bases). Per the germline V gene, CDR1 is SGHDT and CDR2 is YYEEEE. The CDR3 contains 13 residues. V was cut by 7 bases and J by 2 bases, with 10 bases left in between.

The chain links TRBV4-1 to TRBJ2-7; the D gene is possibly TRBD2 (5 bases). The germline gives CDR1 MGHRA, CDR2 YSYEKL. The CDR3 runs to 16 residues. V was pared by 1 base and J by 0 bases, with 13 bases between. For the CDR3, the DNA is TGCGCCAGCAGCCAAGGTGCCGGGGTAAGCTCCTACGAGCAGTACTTC. Translation: CASSQGAGVSSYEQYF.

The chain uses TRBV7-2 and TRBJ2-5; TRBD2 matches at 10 bases. The CDR3 runs 17 residues. V shed 4 bases, J shed 2 bases, and the junction held 10 bases outside the gene matches. Germline CDR1 is SGHTA and CDR2 is FQGNSA. CDR3 in amino acids: CASSSSSSGGYQETQYF. CDR3 DNA sequence: TGTGCCAGCAGCTCCAGTAGTAGCGGGGGGTATCAAGAGACCCAGTACTTC.

This clone was seen only once. The chain links TRBV5-1 to TRBJ1-3; D not resolved. The germline V gene encodes CDR1 SGHRS and CDR2 YFSETQ. V dropped 7 bases and J dropped 0 bases, with 17 bases sitting between them. CDR3 length equals 16 residues. CDR3 coding DNA: TGCGCCAGCGGGCCAGGAGGCACTCGCTCTGGAAACACCATATATTTT. Amino acids: CASGPGGTRSGNTIYF.

This chain connects TRBV30 to TRBJ2-1; D is uncertain. Germline-derived CDR1 and CDR2 are GTSNPN and SVGIG (reference sequence). V was clipped by 3 bases and J by 0 bases, with 12 bases between them. There are 15 residues in the CDR3. For the CDR3, the DNA is TGTGCCTGGAGCTCCGACCGGAGCTCCTACAATGAGCAGTTCTTC. This sequence encodes CAWSSDRSSYNEQFF.

This chain joins TRBV4-3 and TRBJ1-2; 8 bases align to TRBD1. Germline loops: CDR1 LGHNA, CDR2 YSLEER. V was pared by 0 bases and J by 3 bases, with 3 bases of the junction left unmatched. The CDR3 covers 15 residues. CDR3 sequence: CASSQDRTGHYGYTF. In DNA, the CDR3 is TGCGCCAGCAGCCAAGATAGGACAGGGCACTATGGCTACACCTTC.

In this sample, this clone turned up a few times. The J gene is TRBJ1-1, the V gene TRBV4-3; 10 nucleotides agree with TRBD1. CDR3 length: 14 residues. In germline, CDR1 is LGHNA, CDR2 YSLEER. Trimming cost V 2 bases and J 10 bases; bases outside gene matches: 7. The CDR3 DNA sequence: TGCGCCAGCAGCCAACTGGGACAGGGGAAGGGAGCTTTCTTT. The encoded protein is CASSQLGQGKGAFF.

V gene TRBV9 combines with J gene TRBJ2-3; no clear D gene. With 0 bases removed from V and 0 bases from J, the gap between germline ends came to 5 bases. The CDR3 sequence is 14 residues long. From germline, CDR1 is SGDLS and CDR2 YYNGEE. CDR3: CASSVVESTDTQYF. The DNA for the CDR3 is TGTGCCAGCAGCGTAGTGGAGAGCACAGATACGCAGTATTTT.

The chain employs TRBV27 and TRBJ2-7, with 9 bases that match TRBD2. J gave up 4 bases and V 6 bases, and 13 bases lay outside the gene matches. The CDR3 consists of 16 residues. Germline-derived CDR1 and CDR2 are MNHEY and SMNVEV (reference sequence). CDR3 sequence: CASSPRAGGAIYEQYF. For the CDR3, the DNA is TGTGCCAGCAGCCCCCGAGCGGGAGGCGCCATATACGAGCAGTACTTC.

The chain couples TRBV5-1 to TRBJ2-1, with TRBD2 matching over 11 bases. With V trimmed by 4 bases and J by 3 bases, 3 bases remained unmatched. The germline V gene has CDR1 SGHRS and CDR2 YFSETQ. The CDR3 has 15 amino acids. The CDR3 coding sequence is TGCGCCAGCAGCCTGGGACTAGCGGTCTACAATGAGCAGTTCTTC. Translated, it gives CASSLGLAVYNEQFF.

This chain links TRBV18 with TRBJ2-7; possibly TRBD2 for D (6 bases). The CDR3 extends over 12 amino acids. CDR1 and CDR2 (germline): KGHSH, LQKENI. Trimming removed 6 bases from V and 6 bases from J, with 12 bases in between. The chain's CDR3 is CASSRAGIEQYF. Here the CDR3 DNA reads TGTGCCAGCTCTCGCGCGGGAATCGAGCAGTACTTC.

This clone was observed a single time. This chain joins TRBV6-6 and TRBJ1-3; D not resolved. CDR3 size: 15 residues. Trimming took 6 bases from V and 0 from J, leaving 12 bases between them. CDR1 and CDR2 from the germline V gene are MNHNY and SVGAGI (reference sequence). The CDR3 nucleotides are TGTGCCAGCAGCCTAGGACGGGGCTCTGGAAACACCATATATTTT. Protein: CASSLGRGSGNTIYF.